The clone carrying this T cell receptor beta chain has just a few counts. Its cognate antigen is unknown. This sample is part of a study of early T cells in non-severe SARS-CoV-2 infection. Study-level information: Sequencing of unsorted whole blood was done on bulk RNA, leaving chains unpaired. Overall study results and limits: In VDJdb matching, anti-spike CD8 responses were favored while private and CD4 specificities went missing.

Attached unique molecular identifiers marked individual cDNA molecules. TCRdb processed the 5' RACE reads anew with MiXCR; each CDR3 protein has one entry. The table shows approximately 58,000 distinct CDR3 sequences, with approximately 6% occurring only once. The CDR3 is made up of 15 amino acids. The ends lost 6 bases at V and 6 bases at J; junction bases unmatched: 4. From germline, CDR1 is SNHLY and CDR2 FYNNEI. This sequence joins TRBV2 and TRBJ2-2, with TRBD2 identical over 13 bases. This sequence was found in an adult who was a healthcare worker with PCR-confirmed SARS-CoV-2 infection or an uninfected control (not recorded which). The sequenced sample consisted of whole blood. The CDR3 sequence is CASSRGLAGAGELFF. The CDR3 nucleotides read TGTGCCAGCAGCCGCGGACTAGCGGGGGCCGGGGAGCTGTTTTTT.